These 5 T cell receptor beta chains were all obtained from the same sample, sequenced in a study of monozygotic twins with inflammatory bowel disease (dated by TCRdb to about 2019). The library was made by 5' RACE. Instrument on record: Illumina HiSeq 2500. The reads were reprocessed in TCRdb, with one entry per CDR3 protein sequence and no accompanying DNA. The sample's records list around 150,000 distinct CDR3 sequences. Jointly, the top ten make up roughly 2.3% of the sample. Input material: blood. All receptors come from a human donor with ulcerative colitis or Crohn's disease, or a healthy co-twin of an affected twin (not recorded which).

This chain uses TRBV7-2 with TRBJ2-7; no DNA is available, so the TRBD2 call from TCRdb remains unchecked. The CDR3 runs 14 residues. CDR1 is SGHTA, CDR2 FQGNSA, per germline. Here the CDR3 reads CASSSGRGGYEQYF.

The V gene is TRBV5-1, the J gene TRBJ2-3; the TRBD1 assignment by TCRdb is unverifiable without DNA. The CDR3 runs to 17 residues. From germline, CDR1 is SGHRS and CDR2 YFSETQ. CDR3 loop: CASSSRMGGFVTDTQYF. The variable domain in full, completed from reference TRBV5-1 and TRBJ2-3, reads KAGVTQTPRYLIKTRGQQVTLSCSPISGHRSVSWYQQTPGQGLQFLFEYFSETQRNKGNFPGRFSGRQFSNSRSEMNVSTLELGDSALYLCASSSRMGGFVTDTQYFGPGTRLTVL.

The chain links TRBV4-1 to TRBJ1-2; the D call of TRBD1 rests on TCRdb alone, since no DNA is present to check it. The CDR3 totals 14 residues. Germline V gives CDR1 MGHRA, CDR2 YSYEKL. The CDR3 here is CASSQVQGNYGYTF.

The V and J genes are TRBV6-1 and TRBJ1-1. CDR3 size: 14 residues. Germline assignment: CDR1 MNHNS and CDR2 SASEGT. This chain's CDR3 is CASSLAWDGAEAFF.

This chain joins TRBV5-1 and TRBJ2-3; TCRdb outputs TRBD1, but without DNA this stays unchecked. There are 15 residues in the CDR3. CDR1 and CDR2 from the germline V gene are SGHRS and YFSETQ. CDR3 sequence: CASSLEQGSTDTQYF.